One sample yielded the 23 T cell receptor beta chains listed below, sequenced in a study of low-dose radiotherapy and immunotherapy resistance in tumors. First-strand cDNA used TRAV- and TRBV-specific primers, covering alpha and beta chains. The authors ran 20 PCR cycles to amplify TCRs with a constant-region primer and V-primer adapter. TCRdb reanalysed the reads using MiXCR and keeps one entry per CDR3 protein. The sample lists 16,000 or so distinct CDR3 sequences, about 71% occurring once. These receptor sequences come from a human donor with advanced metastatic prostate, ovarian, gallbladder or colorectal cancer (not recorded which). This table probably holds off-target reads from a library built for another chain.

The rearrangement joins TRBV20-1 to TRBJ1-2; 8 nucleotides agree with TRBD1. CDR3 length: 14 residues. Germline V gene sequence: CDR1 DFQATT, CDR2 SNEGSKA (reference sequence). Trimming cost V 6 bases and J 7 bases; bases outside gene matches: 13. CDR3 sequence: CSAKRGQAGGGYTF. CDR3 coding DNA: TGCAGTGCAAAGAGGGGACAGGCCGGGGGTGGCTACACCTTC.

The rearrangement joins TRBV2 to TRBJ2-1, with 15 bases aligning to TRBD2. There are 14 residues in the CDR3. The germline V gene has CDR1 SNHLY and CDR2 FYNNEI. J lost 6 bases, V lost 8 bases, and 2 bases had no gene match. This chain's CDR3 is CASGLAGGRNEQFF. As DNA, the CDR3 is TGTGCCAGCGGACTAGCGGGAGGGCGCAATGAGCAGTTCTTC. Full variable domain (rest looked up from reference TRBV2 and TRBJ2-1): EPEVTQTPSHQVTQMGQEVILRCVPISNHLYFYWYRQILGQKVEFLVSFYNNEISEKSEIFDDQFSVERPDGSNFTLKIRSTKLEDSAMYFCASGLAGGRNEQFFGPGTRLTVL.

CDR3 nucleotides: TGTGCCAGCAGCGCGAACAGAGGTTACTCCTACAATGAGCAGTTCTTC. Its protein is CASSANRGYSYNEQFF. This rearrangement joins TRBV7-2 to TRBJ2-1; no clear D gene. The CDR3 is made up of 16 amino acids. The germline gives CDR1 SGHTA, CDR2 FQGNSA. V lost 5 bases and J 0 bases, leaving 14 bases between the germline ends.

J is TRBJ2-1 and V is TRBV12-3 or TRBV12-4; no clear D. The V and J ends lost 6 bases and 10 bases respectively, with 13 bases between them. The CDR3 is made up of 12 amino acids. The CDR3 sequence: CASRTSLGEQFF. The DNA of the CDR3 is TGTGCCAGCAGAACTTCTCTCGGAGAGCAGTTCTTC.

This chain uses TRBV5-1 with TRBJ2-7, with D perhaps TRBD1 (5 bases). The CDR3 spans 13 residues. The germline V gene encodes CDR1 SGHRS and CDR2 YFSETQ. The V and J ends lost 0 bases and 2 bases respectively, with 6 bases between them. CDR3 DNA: TGCGCCAGCAGCTTGGCAGGGACCTACGAGCAGTACTTC. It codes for CASSLAGTYEQYF.

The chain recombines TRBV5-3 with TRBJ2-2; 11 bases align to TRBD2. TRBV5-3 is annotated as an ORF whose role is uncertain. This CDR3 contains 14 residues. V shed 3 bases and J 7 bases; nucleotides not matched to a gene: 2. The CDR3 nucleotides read TGTGCCAGAAGCTCCACTAGCGGGAGCGGGGAGCTGTTTTTT. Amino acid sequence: CARSSTSGSGELFF.

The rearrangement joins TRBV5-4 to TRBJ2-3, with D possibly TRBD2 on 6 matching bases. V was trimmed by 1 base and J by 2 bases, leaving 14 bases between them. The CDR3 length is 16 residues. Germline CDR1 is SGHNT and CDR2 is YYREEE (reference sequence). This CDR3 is CASSLFSGSSTDTQYF. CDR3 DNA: TGTGCCAGCAGCTTGTTTAGCGGATCCTCCACAGATACGCAGTATTTT.

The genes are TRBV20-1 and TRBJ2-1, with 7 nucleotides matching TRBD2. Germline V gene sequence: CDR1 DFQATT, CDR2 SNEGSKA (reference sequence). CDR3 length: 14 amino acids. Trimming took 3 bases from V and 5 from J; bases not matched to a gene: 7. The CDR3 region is CSASDSSGNNEQFF. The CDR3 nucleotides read TGCAGTGCTAGCGATTCGAGCGGGAACAATGAGCAGTTCTTC.

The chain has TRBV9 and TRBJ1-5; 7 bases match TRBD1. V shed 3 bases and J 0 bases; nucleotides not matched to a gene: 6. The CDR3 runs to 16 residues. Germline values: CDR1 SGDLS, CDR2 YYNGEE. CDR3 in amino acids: CASSAGTEYSNQPQHF. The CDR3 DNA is TGTGCCAGCAGCGCCGGGACAGAATATAGCAATCAGCCCCAGCATTTT.

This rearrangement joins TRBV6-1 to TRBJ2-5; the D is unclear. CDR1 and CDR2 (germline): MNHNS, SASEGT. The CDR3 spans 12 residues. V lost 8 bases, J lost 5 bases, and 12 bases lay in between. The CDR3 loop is CASGVGRETQYF. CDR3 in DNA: TGTGCCAGCGGAGTCGGGCGGGAGACCCAGTACTTC.

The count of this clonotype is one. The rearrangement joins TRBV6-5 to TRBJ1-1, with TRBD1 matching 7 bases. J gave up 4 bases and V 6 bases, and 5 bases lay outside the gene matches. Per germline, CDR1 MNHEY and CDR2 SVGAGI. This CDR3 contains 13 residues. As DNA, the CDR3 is TGTGCCAGCAGAAGACAGGGTCCCACTGAAGCTTTCTTT. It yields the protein CASRRQGPTEAFF.

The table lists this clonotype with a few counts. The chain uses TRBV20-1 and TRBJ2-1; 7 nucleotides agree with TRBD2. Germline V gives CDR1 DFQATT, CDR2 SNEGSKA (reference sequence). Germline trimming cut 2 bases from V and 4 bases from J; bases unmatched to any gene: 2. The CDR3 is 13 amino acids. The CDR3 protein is CSARTSEYNEQFF. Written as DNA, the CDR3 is TGCAGTGCTAGAACTAGCGAGTACAATGAGCAGTTCTTC.

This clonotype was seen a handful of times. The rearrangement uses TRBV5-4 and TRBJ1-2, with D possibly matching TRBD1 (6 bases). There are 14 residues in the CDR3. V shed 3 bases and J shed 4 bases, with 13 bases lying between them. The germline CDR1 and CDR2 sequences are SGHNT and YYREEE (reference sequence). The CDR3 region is CASSSGQSPYGYTF. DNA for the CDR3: TGTGCCAGCAGCTCCGGACAGTCCCCCTATGGCTACACCTTC.

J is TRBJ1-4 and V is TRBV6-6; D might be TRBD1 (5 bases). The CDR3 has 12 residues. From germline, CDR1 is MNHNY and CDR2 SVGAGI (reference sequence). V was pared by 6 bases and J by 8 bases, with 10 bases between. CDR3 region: CASRGRSEKLFF. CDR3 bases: TGTGCCAGCAGGGGACGCTCGGAAAAACTGTTTTTT.

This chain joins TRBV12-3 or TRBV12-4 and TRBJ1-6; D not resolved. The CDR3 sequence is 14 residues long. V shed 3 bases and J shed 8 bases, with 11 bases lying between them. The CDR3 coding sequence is TGTGCCAGCAGTTTGCGACATTTGGATTCACCCCTCCACTTT. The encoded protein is CASSLRHLDSPLHF.

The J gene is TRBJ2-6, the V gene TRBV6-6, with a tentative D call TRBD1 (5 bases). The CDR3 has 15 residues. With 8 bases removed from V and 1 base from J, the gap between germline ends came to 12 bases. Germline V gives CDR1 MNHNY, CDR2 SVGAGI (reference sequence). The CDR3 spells CASHKQESGANVLTF. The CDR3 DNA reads TGTGCCAGCCATAAACAGGAATCTGGGGCCAACGTCCTGACTTTC.

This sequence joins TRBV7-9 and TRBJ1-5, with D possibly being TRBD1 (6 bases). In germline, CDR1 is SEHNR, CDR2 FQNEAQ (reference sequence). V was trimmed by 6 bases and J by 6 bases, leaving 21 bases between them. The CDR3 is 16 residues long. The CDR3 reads CASSHEGGGWGQPQHF. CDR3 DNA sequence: TGTGCCAGCAGTCATGAGGGGGGGGGATGGGGTCAGCCCCAGCATTTT.

This CDR3 reads CASSPGPWGDEQFF. The CDR3 DNA is TGCGCCAGCAGCCCCGGTCCCTGGGGCGATGAGCAGTTCTTC. The chain links TRBV5-1 to TRBJ2-1, with D possibly TRBD1 on 5 matching bases. Looked up from germline, CDR1 is SGHRS and CDR2 is YFSETQ. V was shortened by 4 bases and J by 8 bases, with 16 bases between the two germline ends. The CDR3 loop spans 14 amino acids.

In DNA, the CDR3 is TGTGCCAGCAGTTACTCAGGCGCGGAGGGGTTGAACACTGAAGCTTTCTTT. Residues: CASSYSGAEGLNTEAFF. J is TRBJ1-1 and V is TRBV6-5, with TRBD1 as a possible D gene (5 bases). This CDR3 has 17 amino acids. Per the germline V gene, CDR1 is MNHEY and CDR2 is SVGAGI. Trimming took 0 bases from V and 0 from J, leaving 14 bases between them.

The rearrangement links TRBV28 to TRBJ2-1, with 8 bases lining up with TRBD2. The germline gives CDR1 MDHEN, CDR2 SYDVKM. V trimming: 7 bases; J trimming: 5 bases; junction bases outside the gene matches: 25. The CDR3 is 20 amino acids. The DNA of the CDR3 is TGTGCCAGCACCGAGGGGACCATAGCGGGAACATCATGGATTGACAATGAGCAGTTCTTC. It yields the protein CASTEGTIAGTSWIDNEQFF. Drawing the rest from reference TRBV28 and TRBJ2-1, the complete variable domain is DVKVTQSSRYLVKRTGEKVFLECVQDMDHENMFWYRQDPGLGLRLIYFSYDVKMKEKGDIPEGYSVSREKKERFSLILESASTNQTSMYLCASTEGTIAGTSWIDNEQFFGPGTRLTVL.

CDR3 amino acids: CASSQEVYPLQETQYF. CDR3 DNA sequence: TGCGCCAGCAGCCAAGAGGTCTACCCTCTCCAAGAGACCCAGTACTTC. V usage is TRBV4-1 and J usage is TRBJ2-5; D not certain. The CDR3 extends over 16 amino acids. Trimming shortened V by 0 bases and J by 1 base, and 12 bases separated the two germline ends. Germline lookup yields CDR1 MGHRA and CDR2 YSYEKL.

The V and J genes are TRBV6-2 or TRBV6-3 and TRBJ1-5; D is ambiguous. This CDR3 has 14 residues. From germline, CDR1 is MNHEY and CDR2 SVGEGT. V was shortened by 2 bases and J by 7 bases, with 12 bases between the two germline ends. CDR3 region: CASSYVRGGQPQHF. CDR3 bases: TGTGCCAGCAGTTACGTCCGTGGCGGCCAGCCCCAGCATTTT.

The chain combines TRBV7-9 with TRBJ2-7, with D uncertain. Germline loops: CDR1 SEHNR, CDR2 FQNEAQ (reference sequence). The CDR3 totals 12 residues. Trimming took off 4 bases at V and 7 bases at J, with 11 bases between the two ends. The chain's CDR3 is CASSSSGFEQYF. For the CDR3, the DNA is TGTGCCAGCAGCTCATCTGGGTTTGAGCAGTACTTC.